The 31 T cell receptor beta chains listed next were all sequenced from one sample in a study of T cell responses to AZD1222 COVID-19 vaccine (dated by TCRdb to the early 2020s). Preparation of the library involved the immunoSEQ multiplex PCR assay. As stored in TCRdb, this immuneACCESS dataset retains in-frame rearrangements with V and J assigned. A fraction of the clones does not appear; measured against another copy, unresolved V genes explain less than half of the discrepancy, and the remainder lacks a known reason. The table for this sample lists 100,000 or so clones; about 88% of them were counted only once. The ten most abundant clones make up 35% to 55% of the sample. The time point label here, explained by the study, means: about 28 days (+/-7) after the second vaccine dose. The sequencing here drew on peripheral blood, taken 28 days after the second AZD1222 dose. These receptors were collected from an adult who received the AZD1222 COVID-19 vaccine.

This chain uses TRBV29-1 with TRBJ2-7; D assignment may be TRBD1 or TRBD2 (5 bases each). There are 11 residues in the CDR3. Looked up from germline, CDR1 is SQVTM and CDR2 is ANQGSEA. DNA for the CDR3: TGCAGTGCCGCTGGGACCCGCGAGCAGTACTTC. This translates into CSAAGTREQYF.

The chain has TRBV6-5 and TRBJ1-5; no clear D gene. The CDR3 consists of 11 residues. V was clipped by 6 bases and J by 4 bases, with 4 bases between them. The germline V gene encodes CDR1 MNHEY and CDR2 SVGAGI. The CDR3 region is CASRANQPQHF. The CDR3 DNA is TGTGCCAGCAGGGCTAATCAGCCCCAGCATTTT.

This chain uses TRBV19 with TRBJ1-3, with unresolved D. The V end was cut by 6 bases, the J end by 4 bases, with 7 bases between. The CDR3 sequence is 12 residues long. Germline lookup yields CDR1 LNHDA and CDR2 SQIVND (reference sequence). The CDR3 region has the DNA TGTGCCAGTAGGTCCCCAGGAAACACCATATATTTT. It specifies CASRSPGNTIYF.

The chain is built from TRBV5-6 and TRBJ2-2; D remains unclear. This CDR3 has 11 residues. V dropped 1 base and J dropped 6 bases, with 1 base sitting between them. The V gene's germline CDR1 is SGHDT and CDR2 YYEEEE. This CDR3 is CASSLPGELFF. The CDR3 DNA follows: TGTGCCAGCAGCTTGCCCGGGGAGCTGTTTTTT.

Only one count was recorded for this clone. The V call is TRBV5-6, the J call TRBJ1-2; 7 bases are shared with TRBD1. After removal of 3 bases from V and 4 bases from J, the junction contained 6 bases not matched to a gene. This CDR3 has 14 residues. CDR1 and CDR2 from the germline V gene are SGHDT and YYEEEE. CDR3 sequence reads: CASSYTGTAYGYTF. In DNA form, the CDR3 reads TGTGCCAGCAGCTATACCGGGACAGCCTATGGCTACACCTTC.

This chain's CDR3 is CASSTPGDGEAFF. CDR3 nucleotide sequence: TGTGCCAGCAGTACACCAGGGGACGGTGAAGCTTTCTTT. The rearrangement joins TRBV28 to TRBJ1-1; a weak D match, TRBD1 (6 bases). The V end was cut by 5 bases, the J end by 7 bases, with 14 bases between. The CDR3 loop spans 13 amino acids. CDR1 is MDHEN, CDR2 SYDVKM, per germline.

The chain recombines TRBV3-1 (or the pseudogene TRBV3-2) with TRBJ1-1; 12 bases align to TRBD1. This CDR3 comprises 15 residues. The V and J ends lost 4 bases and 5 bases, in that order; junction bases with no gene match: 5. Germline V gene sequence: CDR1 LGHDT, CDR2 YNNKEL (reference sequence). The CDR3 region is CASSPGTGGDTEAFF. The CDR3 bases are TGTGCCAGCAGCCCCGGGACAGGGGGCGATACTGAAGCTTTCTTT.

This chain connects TRBV6-6 to TRBJ1-1; 8 bases are shared with TRBD1. The V segment lost 5 bases and the J segment 7 bases; nucleotides outside the gene matches: 6. Germline CDR1 is MNHNY and CDR2 is SVGAGI (reference sequence). CDR3 size: 13 residues. Here the CDR3 reads CASSPDRGSEAFF. The CDR3 DNA sequence: TGTGCCAGCAGTCCAGACAGGGGAAGTGAAGCTTTCTTT.

The chain employs TRBV27 and TRBJ1-5; unclear D gene. The length of the CDR3 is 15 residues. The V end lost 5 bases, the J end lost 5 bases, and 16 bases lay between the germline ends. The V gene's germline CDR1 is MNHEY and CDR2 SMNVEV (reference sequence). This chain's CDR3 is CASSRLGRVDQPQHF. As DNA, the CDR3 is TGTGCCAGCAGTCGGTTAGGGAGGGTTGATCAGCCCCAGCATTTT.

This chain links TRBV6-1 with TRBJ1-2; D uncertain. Trimming cost V 0 bases and J 1 base, with 9 bases left between them. Germline CDR1 and CDR2: MNHNS and SASEGT. This CDR3 contains 15 residues. CDR3 sequence: CASSEARTSNYGYTF. The DNA for the CDR3 is TGTGCCAGCAGTGAAGCGAGGACGAGTAACTATGGCTACACCTTC.

The genes are TRBV18 and TRBJ2-1; D is possibly TRBD1 or TRBD2 (5 bases each). Trimming pared 6 bases from V and 5 bases from J, leaving 11 bases between. The CDR3 extends over 13 amino acids. Looked up from germline, CDR1 is KGHSH and CDR2 is LQKENI. The CDR3 is CASSPGRDNEQFF. As DNA, the CDR3 is TGTGCCAGCTCTCCGGGGCGGGACAATGAGCAGTTCTTC.

The CDR3 DNA reads as TGTGCCAGCAGTGAAGGCCAAGCGAGGGGGCACGGGGAGCTGTTTTTT. It translates to CASSEGQARGHGELFF. V gene TRBV6-1 combines with J gene TRBJ2-2, with TRBD1 matching 7 bases. V lost 1 base to trimming and J lost 7 bases; unmatched junction nucleotides: 9. This CDR3 spans 16 amino acids. Germline-derived CDR1 and CDR2 are MNHNS and SASEGT.

The V gene is TRBV18, the J gene TRBJ2-7; TRBD1 agrees at 7 bases. CDR1 is KGHSH and CDR2 is LQKENI in the germline V gene. The CDR3 runs to 17 residues. V gave up 5 bases and J gave up 1 base; unmatched junction bases: 14. This chain's CDR3 is CASSSRVLQGPSYEQYF. Here the CDR3 DNA reads TGTGCCAGCTCATCCAGAGTCCTACAGGGGCCGTCCTACGAGCAGTACTTC.

The chain employs TRBV12-3 or TRBV12-4 and TRBJ1-1, with TRBD1 as a possible D gene (6 bases). This CDR3 has 13 amino acids. Between the trimmed V and J ends, which lost 3 bases and 4 bases, there was a span of 9 bases. CDR3 DNA: TGTGCCAGCAGTTTTCGGGGGCCCACTGAAGCTTTCTTT. Its protein product is CASSFRGPTEAFF.

The V and J genes are TRBV7-9 and TRBJ1-1, with D possibly matching TRBD1 (6 bases). V was clipped by 4 bases and J by 8 bases, with 11 bases between them. The germline CDR1 and CDR2 sequences are SEHNR and FQNEAQ (reference sequence). The CDR3 sequence is 12 residues long. The CDR3 bases are TGTGCCAGCAGCTCTCGACAGGCCGAAGCTTTCTTT. It is translated as CASSSRQAEAFF.

The chain combines TRBV6-2 or TRBV6-3 with TRBJ2-2; D might be TRBD1 or TRBD2, each matching 5 bases. CDR3 length: 15 residues. CDR1 is MNHEY and CDR2 is SVGEGT in the germline V gene. Trimming took 6 bases from V and 6 from J, leaving 17 bases between them. The CDR3 nucleotides are TGTGCCAGCAGCTCTCCCTCTAGAGGGGCCGGGGAGCTGTTTTTT. It is translated as CASSSPSRGAGELFF.

The chain has TRBV11-2 and TRBJ1-2; D is uncertain. The CDR3 consists of 16 residues. The germline V and J ends were trimmed by 2 bases and 0 bases, with 13 bases remaining between them. The V gene's germline CDR1 is SGHAT and CDR2 FQNNGV. The CDR3: CASSLLRSGTNYGYTF. The CDR3 DNA reads TGTGCCAGCAGCTTACTTCGCTCGGGAACTAACTATGGCTACACCTTC.

With respect to this clone: This specimen includes other DNA sequences encoding the same CDR3. V usage is TRBV18 and J usage is TRBJ1-2, with 10 bases that match TRBD1. CDR1 and CDR2 from the germline V gene are KGHSH and LQKENI. The CDR3 is 15 residues long. V shed 0 bases, J shed 2 bases, and the junction held 0 bases outside the gene matches. The CDR3 DNA follows: TGTGCCAGCTCACCACCGGGACAGGGGAACTATGGCTACACCTTC. It encodes CASSPPGQGNYGYTF.

This clone was counted only a few times. The chain has TRBV7-2 and TRBJ2-7, with no clear D. Trimming cost V 5 bases and J 7 bases, with 18 bases left between them. The CDR3 loop spans 14 amino acids. Germline V gives CDR1 SGHTA, CDR2 FQGNSA. DNA for the CDR3: TGTGCCAGCAGCCCTGGCGCGGAGTCGTATGAGCAGTACTTC. This codes for CASSPGAESYEQYF.

In its sample, this clone was seen many times. The chain recombines TRBV10-3 with TRBJ1-1; a weak D match, TRBD1 (5 bases). Trimming stripped 4 bases from V and 7 bases from J, with 10 bases between. This CDR3 is built from 12 residues. Germline CDR1 reads ENHRY; CDR2 reads SYGVKD. CDR3 nucleotide sequence: TGTGCCATCAGTGCCGAGACAGATGAAGCTTTCTTT. This translates into CAISAETDEAFF.

The J gene is TRBJ1-4, the V gene TRBV7-8; no reliable D call. The CDR3 totals 13 residues. V shed 4 bases and J shed 2 bases, with 5 bases lying between them. Per germline, CDR1 SGHVS and CDR2 FQNEAQ. The CDR3 sequence is CASSSRTNEKLFF. CDR3 nucleotide sequence: TGTGCCAGCAGCTCTCGGACTAATGAAAAACTGTTTTTT.

The V and J genes are TRBV28 and TRBJ1-5; 12 nucleotides agree with TRBD1. CDR1 MDHEN and CDR2 SYDVKM come from the germline V gene. Trimming at V came to 3 bases and at J to 6 bases, leaving 12 bases not matched to a gene. CDR3 length: 18 residues. The CDR3 sequence is CASSFPPGQGAGGQPQHF. In DNA form, the CDR3 reads TGTGCCAGCAGTTTTCCCCCGGGACAGGGGGCGGGGGGTCAGCCCCAGCATTTT.

The rearrangement links TRBV19 to TRBJ1-5; D not certain. The V gene lost 1 base and the J gene lost 3 bases, with 10 bases spanning the gap. Germline assignment: CDR1 LNHDA and CDR2 SQIVND (reference sequence). This CDR3 comprises 15 residues. The CDR3 coding sequence is TGTGCCAGTAGTATAGGGGTGGGGATCAATCAGCCCCAGCATTTT. It encodes CASSIGVGINQPQHF.

V is TRBV28 and J is TRBJ2-7, with D hard to call. This CDR3 spans 13 amino acids. Per the germline V gene, CDR1 is MDHEN and CDR2 is SYDVKM. V lost 3 bases, J lost 4 bases, and 10 bases lay in between. The CDR3 is CASSLLRAYEQYF. The CDR3 DNA reads TGTGCCAGCAGTTTGCTAAGGGCGTACGAGCAGTACTTC. Full variable domain (outside the CDR3, taken from reference TRBV28 and TRBJ2-7): DVKVTQSSRYLVKRTGEKVFLECVQDMDHENMFWYRQDPGLGLRLIYFSYDVKMKEKGDIPEGYSVSREKKERFSLILESASTNQTSMYLCASSLLRAYEQYFGPGTRLTVT.

The rearrangement uses TRBV9 and TRBJ2-2; 7 bases line up with TRBD2. With V trimmed by 0 bases and J by 3 bases, 5 bases remained unmatched. Per germline, CDR1 SGDLS and CDR2 YYNGEE. The CDR3 is 16 amino acids. CDR3: CASSVGAGADTGELFF. CDR3 coding DNA: TGTGCCAGCAGCGTAGGGGCGGGAGCCGACACCGGGGAGCTGTTTTTT.

This clone was seen once. The V and J genes are TRBV2 and TRBJ1-5; tentatively, D is TRBD1 (5 bases). The CDR3 consists of 15 residues. Trimming cost V 6 bases and J 12 bases, with 24 bases left between them. Germline V gene sequence: CDR1 SNHLY, CDR2 FYNNEI. CDR3 protein: CASSPEGVPSSSQHF. CDR3 sequence (DNA): TGTGCCAGCAGCCCCGAAGGGGTTCCGAGTTCAAGCCAGCATTTT.

V is TRBV7-9 and J is TRBJ2-3; 7 bases map to TRBD1. The CDR3 has 14 residues. CDR1 and CDR2 from the germline V gene are SEHNR and FQNEAQ (reference sequence). Germline trimming cut 7 bases from V and 3 bases from J; bases unmatched to any gene: 7. DNA of the CDR3: TGTGCCAGCAACCGACAGGGTGGGACAGATACGCAGTATTTT. This translates into CASNRQGGTDTQYF.

This chain links TRBV5-1 with TRBJ2-1, with D perhaps matching TRBD2 (6 bases). Germline CDR1 is SGHRS and CDR2 is YFSETQ. CDR3 length equals 14 residues. V dropped 8 bases and J dropped 2 bases, with 14 bases sitting between them. The DNA of the CDR3 is TGCGCCAGTAATAGGGACTCAACCTACAATGAGCAGTTCTTC. Amino acids: CASNRDSTYNEQFF.

This rearrangement joins TRBV7-3 to TRBJ2-3; D call uncertain. This CDR3 region has 13 residues. The germline V and J ends were trimmed by 4 bases and 4 bases, with 9 bases remaining between them. Germline CDR1 is SGHTA and CDR2 is FQGTGA. The CDR3 nucleotides read TGTGCCAGCAGCTCAACCCTTGCAGATACGCAGTATTTT. It translates to CASSSTLADTQYF. The complete variable domain, with remaining parts taken from reference TRBV7-3 and TRBJ2-3, reads GAGVSQTPSNKVTEKGKYVELRCDPISGHTALYWYRQSLGQGPEFLIYFQGTGAADDSGLPNDRFFAVRPEGSVSTLKIQRTERGDSAVYLCASSSTLADTQYFGPGTRLTVL.

This chain connects TRBV6-5 to TRBJ2-1; D is perhaps TRBD2 (5 bases). CDR3 length: 15 amino acids. Trimming took off 6 bases at V and 2 bases at J, with 14 bases between the two ends. Germline V gives CDR1 MNHEY, CDR2 SVGAGI. CDR3 nucleotides: TGTGCCAGCAGCCTTATCTGGAGGACCTACAATGAGCAGTTCTTC. Translation: CASSLIWRTYNEQFF.

J is TRBJ2-7 and V is TRBV5-8, with D unclear. CDR1 and CDR2 (germline): SGHTS, YDEGEE. Deletions cut 4 bases from V and 2 bases from J, with 7 bases between. The CDR3 spans 12 residues. The CDR3 nucleotides read TGTGCCAGCAGCCGAGGCCCCTACGAGCAGTACTTC. It is translated as CASSRGPYEQYF.